The 10 T cell receptor beta chains below were found in one sample sequenced in a study of low-dose radiotherapy and immunotherapy resistance in tumors. The time point denotes: after trial treatment. Noted treatment: LDRT plus nivolumab, ipilimumab, low-dose cyclophosphamide and aspirin (RACIN trial). First-strand cDNA relied on TRAV- and TRBV-specific primers spanning alpha and beta chains. PCR amplification of the TCRs was performed with Phusion for 20 PCR cycles, and it relied on a constant-region primer together with a V-primer adapter. Using its own MiXCR run on the reads, TCRdb lists one record per CDR3 protein. The data show just over 90,000 distinct CDR3 sequences, 20% seen once. The material sequenced was PBMCs, taken after low-dose radiotherapy plus immunotherapy. These receptors were taken from a female donor with ovarian cancer.

This clonotype was found many times. The V gene is TRBV29-1, the J gene TRBJ1-5; 10 nucleotides line up with TRBD1. The junction had 6 bases not matched to a gene; V was cut back by 6 bases and J by 7 bases. CDR1 is SQVTM, CDR2 ANQGSEA, per germline. The CDR3 consists of 13 residues. CDR3 amino acids: CSVAGTGAQPQHF. The CDR3 DNA sequence: TGCAGCGTCGCCGGGACAGGGGCCCAGCCCCAGCATTTT.

This clonotype appeared many times. The chain uses TRBV6-6 and TRBJ2-3; 10 positions agree with TRBD2. The CDR3 contains 14 residues. The J segment lost 1 base and the V segment lost 8 bases, leaving 3 bases of the junction unmatched. From germline, CDR1 is MNHNY and CDR2 SVGAGI (reference sequence). The CDR3 coding sequence is TGTGCCAGCCTAACTAGCGGGGGCACAGATACGCAGTATTTT. It codes for CASLTSGGTDTQYF.

This clonotype appeared many times. The chain has TRBV14 and TRBJ1-3, with TRBD1 as a possible D gene (5 bases). The CDR3 has 17 residues. Trimming took 4 bases from V and 3 from J, leaving 19 bases between them. CDR1 is SGHDN, CDR2 FVKESK, per germline. CDR3 sequence: CASSPGGDRADGNTIYF. The CDR3 DNA reads as TGTGCCAGCAGCCCGGGAGGTGACAGAGCCGATGGAAACACCATATATTTT.

Many counts were recorded for this clonotype. J is TRBJ1-5 and V is TRBV12-3 or TRBV12-4, with D tentatively TRBD1 (5 bases). The CDR3 runs to 14 residues. V lost 3 bases and J 0 bases, leaving 6 bases between the germline ends. CDR3 residues: CASSFGGSNQPQHF. The CDR3 DNA follows: TGTGCCAGCAGTTTCGGGGGTAGCAATCAGCCCCAGCATTTT.

The chain recombines TRBV6-2 or TRBV6-3 with TRBJ1-5; 8 bases are shared with TRBD1. The length of the CDR3 is 13 residues. Germline values: CDR1 MNHEY, CDR2 SVGEGT. V dropped 10 bases and J dropped 3; count of bases not matched to a gene: 5. CDR3 sequence (DNA): TGTGCCATTAAACAGGGGGACAATCAGCCCCAGCATTTT. Protein sequence: CAIKQGDNQPQHF.

This clonotype came up many times. V is TRBV7-3 and J is TRBJ2-1, with a possible D match to TRBD2 (6 bases). CDR3 length: 12 residues. Germline V gene lookup returns CDR1 SGHTA and CDR2 FQGTGA. V was shortened by 5 bases and J by 12 bases, with 14 bases between the two germline ends. Here the CDR3 reads CASSLHSGLQFF. The CDR3 coding sequence is TGTGCCAGCAGCCTCCATAGCGGATTGCAGTTCTTC.

Many counts were recorded for this clonotype. The V gene is TRBV7-2, the J gene TRBJ2-3, with unresolved D. The length of the CDR3 is 14 residues. Germline loops: CDR1 SGHTA, CDR2 FQGNSA. Deletions cut 2 bases from V and 0 bases from J, with 6 bases between. This chain's CDR3 is CASSLWSSTDTQYF. CDR3 DNA: TGTGCCAGCAGCTTATGGTCTAGCACAGATACGCAGTATTTT.

There are many counts of this clonotype. V is TRBV7-3 and J is TRBJ2-2; D not certain. Germline V gives CDR1 SGHTA, CDR2 FQGTGA. The CDR3 runs to 14 residues. The V gene lost 2 bases and the J gene lost 1 base, with 5 bases spanning the gap. CDR3 bases: TGTGCCAGCAGCTTACTAGAGAACACCGGGGAGCTGTTTTTT. This translates into CASSLLENTGELFF.

In this sample, this clonotype turned up many times. This rearrangement joins TRBV29-1 to TRBJ2-1; D might be TRBD2 (6 bases). Trimming took off 6 bases at V and 7 bases at J, with 25 bases between the two ends. Germline assignment: CDR1 SQVTM and CDR2 ANQGSEA. The CDR3 is made up of 16 amino acids. CDR3 region: CSVPAALGGRSNEQFF. CDR3 sequence (DNA): TGCAGCGTACCCGCCGCCTTGGGGGGTCGGTCGAATGAGCAGTTCTTC.

This clonotype occurred many times. This chain joins TRBV12-3 or TRBV12-4 and TRBJ2-1; a possible D gene is TRBD2 (5 bases). The CDR3 is 17 amino acids. Trimming took 5 bases from V and 2 from J, leaving 19 bases between them. CDR3 nucleotide sequence: TGTGCCAGCAGTCCAGCGGCGATGGCAGCAACCTACAATGAGCAGTTCTTC. Residues: CASSPAAMAATYNEQFF.